The 28 T cell receptor beta chains below come from one sample, sequenced in a study of T cell responses to AZD1222 COVID-19 vaccine. This table comes from immunoSEQ multiplex PCR, and its TCRdb copy is limited to in-frame clones, with some not included. The table lists roughly 130,000 clones, around 90% of them singletons. This specimen consisted of peripheral blood, obtained on day 0 of AZD1222 vaccination. These TCRs come from an adult in good health.

The V and J genes are TRBV12-3 or TRBV12-4 and TRBJ1-2; D is unresolved. The CDR3 is 12 residues long. V was pared by 6 bases and J by 7 bases, with 12 bases between. CDR3: CASRPRASGYTF. The CDR3 DNA sequence: TGTGCCAGCAGGCCCCGGGCCTCTGGCTACACCTTC.

As DNA, the CDR3 is TGTGCCAGCAGTTCACAGGGGGGAAATGGCTACACCTTC. Its translation is CASSSQGGNGYTF. The V gene is TRBV2, the J gene TRBJ1-2; 8 nucleotides line up with TRBD1. The germline V gene has CDR1 SNHLY and CDR2 FYNNEI. V trimming: 5 bases; J trimming: 6 bases; junction bases outside the gene matches: 5. The CDR3 has 13 amino acids. The complete variable domain, with remaining parts taken from reference TRBV2 and TRBJ1-2, reads EPEVTQTPSHQVTQMGQEVILRCVPISNHLYFYWYRQILGQKVEFLVSFYNNEISEKSEIFDDQFSVERPDGSNFTLKIRSTKLEDSAMYFCASSSQGGNGYTFGSGTRLTVV.

V usage is TRBV19 and J usage is TRBJ1-4; D unclear. Looked up from germline, CDR1 is LNHDA and CDR2 is SQIVND (reference sequence). This CDR3 has 15 residues. The ends were cut back, 4 bases at V and 10 bases at J, with 19 bases in the middle. The CDR3 sequence: CASSTHLDINGKLFF. CDR3 nucleotides: TGTGCCAGTAGTACCCACCTAGACATCAACGGAAAACTGTTTTTT.

The chain uses TRBV6-1 and TRBJ1-5; no definite D call. V gave up 1 base and J gave up 9 bases, with 13 bases separating them. This CDR3 is built from 14 residues. The germline gives CDR1 MNHNS, CDR2 SASEGT. This CDR3 reads CASSEVWANMPQHF. For the CDR3, the DNA is TGTGCCAGCAGTGAAGTATGGGCTAATATGCCCCAGCATTTT.

The rearrangement links TRBV5-6 to TRBJ1-2; D unclear. Trimming took 2 bases from V and 3 from J, leaving 8 bases between them. The CDR3 covers 13 residues. Germline CDR1 SGHDT, CDR2 YYEEEE. CDR3 protein: CASSLNSDYGYTF. In nucleotides, the CDR3 is TGTGCCAGCAGCTTAAACAGCGACTATGGCTACACCTTC. Together with reference TRBV5-6 and TRBJ1-2, the CDR3 gives the full variable domain: DAGVTQSPTHLIKTRGQQVTLRCSPKSGHDTVSWYQQALGQGPQFIFQYYEEEERQRGNFPDRFSGHQFPNYSSELNVNALLLGDSALYLCASSLNSDYGYTFGSGTRLTVV.

The CDR3 bases are TGTGCCAGCAGCCTAGGGTTATTAAGCTCCTACGAGCAGTACTTC. Protein: CASSLGLLSSYEQYF. This rearrangement joins TRBV2 to TRBJ2-7; D ambiguous. The CDR3 sequence is 15 residues long. From germline, CDR1 is SNHLY and CDR2 FYNNEI. Trimming pared 6 bases from V and 0 bases from J, leaving 15 bases between.

The J gene is TRBJ2-7, the V gene TRBV5-1, with unresolved D. CDR3 length: 14 residues. From germline, CDR1 is SGHRS and CDR2 YFSETQ. Trimming stripped 0 bases from V and 0 bases from J, with 7 bases between. The CDR3 protein is CASSLEGGSYEQYF. DNA for the CDR3: TGCGCCAGCAGCTTGGAGGGCGGCTCCTACGAGCAGTACTTC. The entire variable domain, with the rest obtained from reference TRBV5-1 and TRBJ2-7, is as follows: KAGVTQTPRYLIKTRGQQVTLSCSPISGHRSVSWYQQTPGQGLQFLFEYFSETQRNKGNFPGRFSGRQFSNSRSEMNVSTLELGDSALYLCASSLEGGSYEQYFGPGTRLTVT.

Only one count was recorded for this clone. V and J are TRBV12-3 or TRBV12-4 and TRBJ1-1; D gene unclear. This CDR3 is 13 amino acids long. The V gene lost 5 bases and the J gene lost 4 bases, with 11 bases spanning the gap. CDR3 bases: TGTGCCAGCAGTGTTAGTTGGGGCACTGAAGCTTTCTTT. It translates to CASSVSWGTEAFF.

This clone was observed a few times. Here the CDR3 DNA reads TGTGCCAGCAGCCAGACAGGAGGAAAACTGTTTTTT. It encodes CASSQTGGKLFF. This chain uses TRBV3-1 (or the pseudogene TRBV3-2) with TRBJ1-4; D possibly corresponds to TRBD1 (6 bases). V lost 3 bases, J lost 10 bases, and 9 bases lay in between. Per germline, CDR1 LGHDT and CDR2 YNNKEL (reference sequence). The CDR3 spans 12 residues.

The rearrangement uses TRBV29-1 and TRBJ1-2; D uncertain. Germline V CDR1 and CDR2: SQVTM, ANQGSEA. The V end lost 0 bases, the J end lost 2 bases, and 10 bases lay between the germline ends. This CDR3 region has 14 residues. The CDR3 here is CSVEDEQRNYGYTF. The CDR3 DNA is TGCAGCGTTGAAGATGAACAGAGAAACTATGGCTACACCTTC. Full variable domain (outside the CDR3, taken from reference TRBV29-1 and TRBJ1-2): SAVISQKPSRDICQRGTSLTIQCQVDSQVTMMFWYRQQPGQSLTLIATANQGSEATYESGFVIDKFPISRPNLTFSTLTVSNMSPEDSSIYLCSVEDEQRNYGYTFGSGTRLTVV.

The chain combines TRBV4-1 with TRBJ2-7; a weak D match, TRBD1 (6 bases). Trimming cost V 6 bases and J 6 bases, with 18 bases left between them. CDR1 and CDR2 from the germline V gene are MGHRA and YSYEKL. The CDR3 contains 14 residues. Written as DNA, the CDR3 is TGCGCCAGCAGTCGGGACACAAACGTCCCCGAGCAGTACTTC. It specifies CASSRDTNVPEQYF.

The V gene is TRBV5-1, the J gene TRBJ1-4, with D unclear. CDR1 and CDR2 from the germline V gene are SGHRS and YFSETQ. The CDR3 has 15 amino acids. Between the trimmed V and J ends, which lost 6 bases and 4 bases, there was a span of 16 bases. The CDR3 nucleotides read TGCGCCAGCACCCTGTATGGTGGGCTTAATGAAAAACTGTTTTTT. Translating gives CASTLYGGLNEKLFF.

The chain is built from TRBV27 and TRBJ2-3; D is ambiguous. Germline V gene lookup returns CDR1 MNHEY and CDR2 SMNVEV (reference sequence). V lost 11 bases, J lost 2 bases, and 17 bases lay in between. The CDR3 extends over 14 amino acids. The CDR3 spells CAYSPSPSTDTQYF. CDR3 bases: TGTGCCTACTCCCCGTCCCCTTCCACAGATACGCAGTATTTT.

As DNA, the CDR3 is TGTGCCAGCAGCCCCCTGGGGGCTGGCTACACCTTC. Its translation is CASSPLGAGYTF. The chain recombines TRBV9 with TRBJ1-2; D is possibly TRBD1 (6 bases). CDR1 SGDLS and CDR2 YYNGEE come from the germline V gene. This CDR3 has 12 residues. V was pared by 4 bases and J by 7 bases, with 11 bases between.

For this clone: Other nucleotide sequences from this sample produce the same CDR3. The chain couples TRBV2 to TRBJ1-1, with D perhaps TRBD1 (6 bases). The CDR3 totals 14 residues. The germline CDR1 and CDR2 sequences are SNHLY and FYNNEI. V lost 3 bases and J lost 4, with 12 bases in between. CDR3 nucleotide sequence: TGTGCCAGCAGTGATAGGGGGGTCGGCACTGAAGCTTTCTTT. Its protein product is CASSDRGVGTEAFF.

The chain recombines TRBV7-2 with TRBJ2-3, with D possibly being TRBD2 (6 bases). V lost 9 bases and J 4 bases, leaving 14 bases between the germline ends. Looked up from germline, CDR1 is SGHTA and CDR2 is FQGNSA. The CDR3 sequence is 13 residues long. The chain's CDR3 is CASGDWTADTQYF. The CDR3 bases are TGTGCCAGTGGGGACTGGACCGCAGATACGCAGTATTTT. Full variable domain (outside the CDR3, taken from reference TRBV7-2 and TRBJ2-3): GAGVSQSPSNKVTEKGKDVELRCDPISGHTALYWYRQSLGQGLEFLIYFQGNSAPDKSGLPSDRFSAERTGGSVSTLTIQRTQQEDSAVYLCASGDWTADTQYFGPGTRLTVL.

This chain uses TRBV19 with TRBJ2-3; 10 bases agree with TRBD2. The junction had 5 bases not matched to a gene; V was cut back by 3 bases and J by 5 bases. This CDR3 is built from 15 residues. Germline V gives CDR1 LNHDA, CDR2 SQIVND (reference sequence). CDR3 sequence (DNA): TGTGCCAGTAGTATGGTGCAGCGGGGGGGAGATACGCAGTATTTT. This codes for CASSMVQRGGDTQYF.

This chain links TRBV7-3 with TRBJ2-3; D unclear. CDR1 SGHTA and CDR2 FQGTGA come from the germline V gene. CDR3 length: 13 amino acids. With 6 bases removed from V and 0 bases from J, the gap between germline ends came to 7 bases. Written as DNA, the CDR3 is TGTGCCAGCAGTCTCGCGAGCACAGATACGCAGTATTTT. This gives the protein CASSLASTDTQYF.

The gene calls are TRBV9 and TRBJ2-3, with 12 positions matching TRBD2. This CDR3 has 17 amino acids. CDR1 SGDLS and CDR2 YYNGEE come from the germline V gene. Trimming at V came to 0 bases and at J to 6 bases, leaving 8 bases not matched to a gene. CDR3 sequence: CASSVGSSGGAVDTQYF. For the CDR3, the DNA is TGTGCCAGCAGCGTAGGTTCTAGCGGGGGGGCGGTGGATACGCAGTATTTT.

The CDR3 spells CASSLTGQLPYEQYF. The DNA for the CDR3 is TGCGCCAGCAGCTTAACGGGCCAACTCCCCTACGAGCAGTACTTC. The J gene is TRBJ2-7, the V gene TRBV5-1; D remains unclear. The CDR3 sequence is 15 residues long. V lost 2 bases to trimming and J lost 2 bases, with 14 bases between them. Germline CDR1 and CDR2: SGHRS and YFSETQ.

This chain uses TRBV12-3 or TRBV12-4 with TRBJ1-2; D not resolved. This CDR3 contains 11 residues. Trimming removed 5 bases at V and 8 bases at J, with 9 bases between. CDR3 residues: CASSTYRGYTF. CDR3 DNA sequence: TGTGCCAGCAGTACGTATCGGGGCTACACCTTC.

The chain has TRBV28 and TRBJ1-2; D gene unclear. CDR3 length equals 13 residues. In germline, CDR1 is MDHEN, CDR2 SYDVKM. The germline V and J ends were trimmed by 2 bases and 4 bases, with 8 bases remaining between them. The CDR3 region is CASSLGPVYGYTF. CDR3 DNA sequence: TGTGCCAGCAGTTTAGGACCGGTCTATGGCTACACCTTC.

This clone was observed once. The chain combines TRBV25-1 with TRBJ2-1; D perhaps matches TRBD2 (5 bases). The germline CDR1 and CDR2 sequences are MGHDK and SYGVNS. This CDR3 region has 15 residues. V was pared by 2 bases and J by 0 bases, with 8 bases between. The CDR3 is CASSEVGVSYNEQFF. The DNA of the CDR3 is TGTGCCAGCAGTGAAGTCGGGGTCTCCTACAATGAGCAGTTCTTC.

This clone showed up just once. The chain carries TRBV19 and TRBJ2-1; 12 bases line up with TRBD2. The length of the CDR3 is 15 residues. The trim removed 5 bases at V and 4 bases at J, leaving 3 bases unmatched. Germline V gene lookup returns CDR1 LNHDA and CDR2 SQIVND (reference sequence). The CDR3 spells CASSPTSGGYNEQFF. The DNA of the CDR3 is TGTGCCAGTAGTCCCACTAGCGGGGGGTACAATGAGCAGTTCTTC. Filled out from reference TRBV19 and TRBJ2-1, the complete variable domain reads DGGITQSPKYLFRKEGQNVTLSCEQNLNHDAMYWYRQDPGQGLRLIYYSQIVNDFQKGDIAEGYSVSREKKESFPLTVTSAQKNPTAFYLCASSPTSGGYNEQFFGPGTRLTVL.

The genes are TRBV6-5 and TRBJ2-7; possible D gene TRBD2, 6 bases. V gave up 0 bases and J gave up 2 bases, with 14 bases separating them. The CDR3 totals 16 residues. In germline, CDR1 is MNHEY, CDR2 SVGAGI. The CDR3 DNA is TGTGCCAGCAGTTACTCGATGGGCGGGGCCACCTACGAGCAGTACTTC. This encodes CASSYSMGGATYEQYF.

V gene TRBV28 combines with J gene TRBJ1-1; perhaps TRBD1 as D (5 bases). This CDR3 is built from 15 residues. CDR1 and CDR2 from the germline V gene are MDHEN and SYDVKM. The V end was cut by 7 bases, the J end by 0 bases, with 15 bases between. The CDR3 protein is CASTRSDRLNTEAFF. CDR3 nucleotide sequence: TGTGCCAGCACCCGCAGCGACAGATTGAACACTGAAGCTTTCTTT. Combining the CDR3 with reference TRBV28 and TRBJ1-1 gives the whole variable domain DVKVTQSSRYLVKRTGEKVFLECVQDMDHENMFWYRQDPGLGLRLIYFSYDVKMKEKGDIPEGYSVSREKKERFSLILESASTNQTSMYLCASTRSDRLNTEAFFGQGTRLTVV.

CDR3 nucleotide sequence: TGTGCCTGGAGTCCCGGGACAGGGGGTCGGCAGCCCCAGCATTTT. It is translated as CAWSPGTGGRQPQHF. This sequence joins TRBV30 and TRBJ1-5, with 11 bases that match TRBD1. The CDR3 runs 15 residues. Losses at the gene ends were 2 bases for V and 7 bases for J; bases not matched to a gene: 7. CDR1 is GTSNPN, CDR2 SVGIG, per germline (reference sequence).

This chain links TRBV9 with TRBJ2-3, with D perhaps TRBD1 (5 bases). V lost 4 bases to trimming and J lost 2 bases, with 26 bases between them. Germline CDR1 is SGDLS and CDR2 is YYNGEE. This CDR3 comprises 19 residues. The CDR3 region is CASSPRQRQSFRPTDTQYF. CDR3 DNA sequence: TGTGCCAGCAGCCCGCGACAGCGCCAGTCATTTAGGCCCACAGATACGCAGTATTTT.